The table lists the clone carrying this T cell receptor beta chain with a few counts. Antigen unknown. The source of the sample is a study of graft-versus-host responses after intestinal transplantation. Background on the study: Recipients obtained multivisceral, liver-intestinal, or isolated intestinal transplants. Recipients across the board were started on anti-thymocyte globulin induction, then kept on tacrolimus and steroids for about 3 years. Study-level findings and limits: Patients with graft-donor T cell macrochimerism had high graft-versus-host to host-versus-graft clonal ratios in allografts. Recipient bone marrow held GvH clones, some seen earlier in ileum or blood.

The CDR3 spans 12 residues. V dropped 5 bases and J dropped 8 bases, with 12 bases sitting between them. Germline loops: CDR1 LGHNT, CDR2 FRNRAP. Repertoires were generated with immunoSEQ multiplex PCR, while TCRdb's copy carries only in-frame clones and drops some. The sample gives about 90,000 clones, 80% to 95% of which show up once; approximately 0.3% is in the top ten. This clonotype was obtained from a human donor who received an intestinal transplant. The rearrangement links TRBV12-5 to TRBJ1-2; D is unresolved. The specimen comprised unstimulated CD4+ T cells sorted from spleen or lymph node cells, sampled before intestinal transplant. In DNA, the CDR3 is TGTGCTAGTGGTACCCTTCTAGGCGGCTACACCTTC. Translated: CASGTLLGGYTF. Full variable domain (outside the CDR3, taken from reference TRBV12-5 and TRBJ1-2): DARVTQTPRHKVTEMGQEVTMRCQPILGHNTVFWYRQTMMQGLELLAYFRNRAPLDDSGMPKDRFSAEMPDATLATLKIQPSEPRDSAVYFCASGTLLGGYTFGSGTRLTVV.